This T cell receptor beta chain was profiled in a study of blood T cell repertoires in COVID-19. Whole-study context: Acute-phase and convalescent COVID-19 samples originated in the United States, Italy and Spain. Sources were T cells, B-cell-depleted T cells, or PBMCs; the material itself was cDNA or gDNA.

V lost 5 bases and J 4 bases, leaving 10 bases between the germline ends. Germline-derived CDR1 and CDR2 are GTSNPN and SVGIG (reference sequence). CDR3 length: 12 amino acids. Original analysis: Scientists estimated how many nucleated cells there were by amplifying reference gene primers. The method was immunoSEQ multiplex PCR; TCRdb's version includes in-frame clones alone and lacks a portion of them. The V and J calls and the clone size are those of that table, but D and trimming were determined from the DNA. The table has some 87,000 clones, about 78% seen once. What was sequenced was peripheral blood. V is TRBV30 and J is TRBJ2-3; possibly TRBD1 for D (6 bases). The TCR comes from a human donor in a cohort sampled during active COVID-19. The CDR3 region is CAWGKGADTQYF. CDR3 nucleotides: TGTGCCTGGGGGAAGGGGGCAGATACGCAGTATTTT.